The rows below give T cell receptor beta chains drawn from one sample of a study of blood T cell repertoires in COVID-19. Libraries were prepared by immunoSEQ multiplex PCR; TCRdb keeps only in-frame clonotypes and omits some of them. The sample lists 250,000 to 350,000 clones, 85% seen once, with around 4% in the top ten. The specimen was peripheral blood. These receptors came from a woman in her forties or fifties with active or convalescent COVID-19. Each CDR3 is given with its conserved first and last residue. Clone size, where shown, is once, few, many, or a class for clones that have expanded.

.	TRBV5-1	TRBJ1-1	15	CASSSGQALNTEAFF
.	TRBV5-4	TRBJ1-1	14	CASSPEGGGTEAFF
.	TRBV18	TRBJ1-2	14	CASSPLQGSLGYTF
.	TRBV5-1	TRBJ2-2	17	CASSLSLAGDRTGELFF
.	TRBV28	TRBJ1-1	15	CASSLLQGGKTEAFF
.	TRBV19	TRBJ1-1	14	CASSITSGQSEAFF
.	TRBV4-1	TRBJ2-4	17	CASSQRRDSLAKNIQYF
.	TRBV6-6	TRBJ2-5	14	CASSLIRGKETQYF
.	TRBV12-5	TRBJ1-3	18	CASGLGGTGLSSGNTIYF
few	TRBV2	TRBJ2-5	14	CASSDPRGGETQYF
.	TRBV28	TRBJ1-4	17	CASSSQAWGGSNEKLFF
.	TRBV6-5	TRBJ1-1	15	CASSYGDRPNTEAFF
.	TRBV3-1/TRBV3-2	TRBJ2-5	15	CASSALLAVKETQYF
.	TRBV28	TRBJ2-5	16	CASSLSGRPRQKTQYF
.	TRBV11-2	TRBJ1-1	14	CASTLDSLNTEAFF
.	TRBV5-4	TRBJ2-7	15	CASTTAGTSGYEQYF
.	TRBV5-1	TRBJ2-7	16	CASSPRPTSGAIEQYF
.	TRBV7-9	TRBJ1-3	17	CASSTSNRERPGNTIYF
.	TRBV29-1	TRBJ2-7	11	CSGTSGAEQYF
.	TRBV19	TRBJ1-5	15	CASNPLGAGNQPQHF
.	TRBV24-1	TRBJ2-3	13	CATSEPGTDTQYF
.	TRBV5-6	TRBJ2-7	11	CASSLIEEQYF
.	TRBV7-8	TRBJ2-4	17	CASSVPRQGAPENIQYF
.	TRBV6-5	TRBJ2-1	14	CASTLARAHNEQFF
few	TRBV18	TRBJ2-7	14	CASSPSGRAYEQYF
.	TRBV18	TRBJ1-1	15	CASSPRTGEGTEAFF
.	TRBV18	TRBJ2-2	16	CASSSRDRAPPGELFF
.	TRBV5-1	TRBJ2-1	18	CASSSPRGRSGLYNEQFF
.	TRBV27	TRBJ2-1	16	CASRGLAGGGYNEQFF
once	TRBV18	TRBJ1-2	13	CASSPGFSYGYTF
.	TRBV10-3	TRBJ1-6	14	CAISKDSNNSPLHF
once	TRBV5-1	TRBJ2-3	17	CASTPNPAGGLVDTQYF
.	TRBV30	TRBJ2-1	19	CAWSVFSKGGRESYNEQFF
few	TRBV6-5	TRBJ1-2	11	CAGGTGHSLTF
few	TRBV7-9	TRBJ2-1	12	CASSPSRGEQFF